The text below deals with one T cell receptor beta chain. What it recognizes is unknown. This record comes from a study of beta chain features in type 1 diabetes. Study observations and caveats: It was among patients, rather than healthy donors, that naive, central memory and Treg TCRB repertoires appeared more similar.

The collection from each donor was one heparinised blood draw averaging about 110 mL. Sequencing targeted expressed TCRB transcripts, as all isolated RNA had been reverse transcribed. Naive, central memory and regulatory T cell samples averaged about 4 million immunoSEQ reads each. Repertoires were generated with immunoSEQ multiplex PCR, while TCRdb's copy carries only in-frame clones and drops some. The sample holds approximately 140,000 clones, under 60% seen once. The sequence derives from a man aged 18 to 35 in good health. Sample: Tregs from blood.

CDR3 bases: TGTGCCAGCAGTGGCAGGAACTCCTACGAGCAGTACTTC. This gives the protein CASSGRNSYEQYF. The rearrangement joins TRBV6-1 to TRBJ2-7; D ambiguous. Germline CDR1 reads MNHNS; CDR2 reads SASEGT. V lost 4 bases to trimming and J lost 0 bases, with 7 bases between them. The CDR3 length is 13 residues.